The 22 T cell receptor beta chains in this list originate from one sample, sequenced in a study of PD-1 blockade in classical Hodgkin lymphoma. Relapse after autologous stem cell transplantation occurred in every patient, and brentuximab vedotin exposure varied. Negative magnetic selection isolated CD4+ T cells from thawed PBMCs. Data came from immunoSEQ multiplex PCR; TCRdb stores just in-frame clones and leaves some out. This table holds roughly 9,100 clones, around three quarters found once. Source: CD4+ T cells from blood, taken at baseline. The receptors come from a human donor with classical Hodgkin lymphoma.

The chain links TRBV9 to TRBJ1-1; the D is unclear. Germline-derived CDR1 and CDR2 are SGDLS and YYNGEE. This CDR3 comprises 14 residues. The V end was cut by 0 bases, the J end by 4 bases, with 10 bases between. In nucleotides, the CDR3 is TGTGCCAGCAGCGTAGATGTGGAGGGCACTGAAGCTTTCTTT. This codes for CASSVDVEGTEAFF.

The chain combines TRBV6-1 with TRBJ1-4, with D tentatively TRBD1 (6 bases). Deletions cut 1 base from V and 8 bases from J, with 14 bases between. CDR3 length: 15 amino acids. Germline V lookup: CDR1 MNHNS, CDR2 SASEGT. CDR3 loop: CASSEVGRGREKLFF. The CDR3 DNA reads TGTGCCAGCAGTGAAGTCGGCAGGGGTCGGGAAAAACTGTTTTTT.

J is TRBJ2-7 and V is TRBV5-1; TRBD1 matches at 7 bases. Germline V gives CDR1 SGHRS, CDR2 YFSETQ. J lost 8 bases, V lost 4 bases, and 12 bases had no gene match. This CDR3 has 14 residues. The CDR3 protein is CASSQKGTDNKQYF. The CDR3 DNA sequence: TGCGCCAGCAGCCAAAAGGGGACAGACAATAAGCAGTACTTC.

This chain connects TRBV5-1 to TRBJ2-7; the match to TRBD1 covers 9 bases. CDR3 length: 16 amino acids. The germline V gene has CDR1 SGHRS and CDR2 YFSETQ. The V gene end was trimmed by 0 bases and the J gene end by 6 bases; junction bases not matched to a gene: 10. The CDR3 region has the DNA TGCGCCAGCAGCTTGGGTGCGGGACAGGGCGGAGGCGAGCAGTACTTC. Protein: CASSLGAGQGGGEQYF.

In nucleotides, the CDR3 is TGTGCCAGTAGTATTGCCTCCGGGGAAGGGAGAGAGACCCAGTACTTC. The encoded protein is CASSIASGEGRETQYF. The chain employs TRBV19 and TRBJ2-5, with TRBD2 as a possible D gene (5 bases). Trimming pared 3 bases from V and 4 bases from J, leaving 18 bases between. The V gene's germline CDR1 is LNHDA and CDR2 SQIVND (reference sequence). The CDR3 runs to 16 residues.

This clone has only one observation. The chain employs TRBV5-6 and TRBJ2-1; a possible D gene is TRBD1 (6 bases). The CDR3 contains 13 residues. The germline V and J ends were trimmed by 0 bases and 8 bases, with 9 bases remaining between them. Germline V gene lookup returns CDR1 SGHDT and CDR2 YYEEEE. The CDR3 here is CASSLDKGDEQFF. As DNA, the CDR3 is TGTGCCAGCAGCTTGGATAAGGGGGATGAGCAGTTCTTC.

The V call is TRBV19, the J call TRBJ2-1; D may match TRBD1 or TRBD2 (5 bases each). The V end lost 7 bases, the J end lost 6 bases, and 13 bases lay between the germline ends. The V gene's germline CDR1 is LNHDA and CDR2 SQIVND (reference sequence). This CDR3 has 13 amino acids. The DNA of the CDR3 is TGTGCCAGTATGGGGTTGGGGGTCAATGAGCAGTTCTTC. Translated, it gives CASMGLGVNEQFF. Together with reference TRBV19 and TRBJ2-1, the CDR3 gives the full variable domain: DGGITQSPKYLFRKEGQNVTLSCEQNLNHDAMYWYRQDPGQGLRLIYYSQIVNDFQKGDIAEGYSVSREKKESFPLTVTSAQKNPTAFYLCASMGLGVNEQFFGPGTRLTVL.

The chain combines TRBV7-3 with TRBJ2-2; 8 nucleotides agree with TRBD1. With 4 bases clipped from V and 4 bases from J, the junction kept 8 bases outside the gene matches. The germline V gene has CDR1 SGHTA and CDR2 FQGTGA. The CDR3 sequence is 16 residues long. CDR3 residues: CASSSQGQVATGELFF. For the CDR3, the DNA is TGTGCCAGCAGCTCTCAGGGACAGGTGGCCACCGGGGAGCTGTTTTTT.

For the CDR3, the DNA is TGCGCCAGCACCTCCCTGTCGAGAACTTTCTTT. This gives the protein CASTSLSRTFF. The V gene is TRBV4-3, the J gene TRBJ1-1, with no clear D. The CDR3 sequence is 11 residues long. Germline V gene data show CDR1 as LGHNA and CDR2 as YSLEER. Trimming left V 7 bases short and J 12 bases short, with 15 bases between.

The rearrangement uses TRBV7-2 and TRBJ2-1; the match to TRBD2 covers 9 bases. The ends lost 1 base at V and 5 bases at J; junction bases unmatched: 9. Per germline, CDR1 SGHTA and CDR2 FQGNSA. CDR3 length equals 17 residues. DNA for the CDR3: TGTGCCAGCAGCTTAGTGGGTAGCGGGAGTGGGAACAATGAGCAGTTCTTC. This sequence encodes CASSLVGSGSGNNEQFF.

The rearrangement joins TRBV5-6 to TRBJ1-1; tentatively, D is TRBD1 (6 bases). Germline-derived CDR1 and CDR2 are SGHDT and YYEEEE. The CDR3 runs 13 residues. V lost 4 bases, J lost 7 bases, and 14 bases lay in between. CDR3 bases: TGTGCCAGCAGCGGCGGACAGTATCTTGAAGCTTTCTTT. Its translation: CASSGGQYLEAFF.

This chain links TRBV18 with TRBJ2-1; D ambiguous. The germline V gene encodes CDR1 KGHSH and CDR2 LQKENI. The CDR3 length is 12 residues. The germline V and J ends were trimmed by 3 bases and 9 bases, with 9 bases remaining between them. This chain's CDR3 is CASSPLEVEQFF. The DNA for the CDR3 is TGTGCCAGCTCACCCCTTGAAGTTGAGCAGTTCTTC.

This clone occurred once. Here the CDR3 reads CASSVAGRNEKLFF. CDR3 sequence (DNA): TGTGCCAGCAGTGTCGCAGGGCGTAATGAAAAACTGTTTTTT. This chain connects TRBV28 to TRBJ1-4; D might be TRBD1 (5 bases). CDR1 and CDR2 (germline): MDHEN, SYDVKM. The V end was cut by 5 bases, the J end by 4 bases, with 11 bases between. The CDR3 totals 14 residues.

There are a few counts of this clone. The rearrangement uses TRBV27 and TRBJ1-5, with D maybe TRBD1 (5 bases). The V gene's germline CDR1 is MNHEY and CDR2 SMNVEV (reference sequence). Trimming stripped 5 bases from V and 5 bases from J, with 13 bases between. The CDR3 runs to 14 residues. Here the CDR3 reads CASSLGGVDQPQHF. The CDR3 DNA is TGTGCCAGCAGTCTGGGGGGGGTTGATCAGCCCCAGCATTTT.

This clone has only a few counts. The chain couples TRBV7-9 to TRBJ2-4; D perhaps matches TRBD2 (7 bases). The CDR3 totals 12 residues. Germline V gene sequence: CDR1 SEHNR, CDR2 FQNEAQ (reference sequence). Trimming removed 4 bases from V and 12 bases from J, with 13 bases in between. The CDR3 region is CASSSLGGAQYF. The CDR3 DNA sequence: TGTGCCAGCAGCTCCCTTGGGGGGGCTCAGTACTTC.

A few counts support this clone. J is TRBJ1-3 and V is TRBV18, with D unresolved. Trimming pared 2 bases from V and 0 bases from J, leaving 5 bases between. Germline V gene data show CDR1 as KGHSH and CDR2 as LQKENI. There are 14 residues in the CDR3. CDR3 nucleotide sequence: TGTGCCAGCTCACCAAAGAGCTCTGGAAACACCATATATTTT. It encodes CASSPKSSGNTIYF.

This chain uses TRBV5-6 with TRBJ2-3, with 8 bases aligning to TRBD1. The CDR3 has 15 amino acids. With 3 bases clipped from V and 2 bases from J, the junction kept 5 bases outside the gene matches. Germline V gene data show CDR1 as SGHDT and CDR2 as YYEEEE. The CDR3: CASSSLDRDTDTQYF. In DNA form, the CDR3 reads TGTGCCAGCAGCTCGTTGGACAGGGACACAGATACGCAGTATTTT.

The genes are TRBV29-1 and TRBJ2-7, with no clear D. CDR3 length: 14 amino acids. The germline gives CDR1 SQVTM, CDR2 ANQGSEA. Trimming removed 0 bases at V and 0 bases at J, with 9 bases between. CDR3 residues: CSVEDRSSSYEQYF. CDR3 nucleotide sequence: TGCAGCGTTGAAGATAGGTCTTCCTCCTACGAGCAGTACTTC.

V usage is TRBV7-8 and J usage is TRBJ2-7; perhaps D is TRBD1 or TRBD2 (5 bases each). With 0 bases removed from V and 6 bases from J, the gap between germline ends came to 18 bases. The germline V gene has CDR1 SGHVS and CDR2 FQNEAQ. This CDR3 contains 16 residues. CDR3 nucleotides: TGTGCCAGCAGCTTAGCCTCCGGGACGGAGGTATCCGAGCAGTACTTC. It encodes CASSLASGTEVSEQYF.

The chain uses TRBV9 and TRBJ2-3; 8 nucleotides line up with TRBD2. Germline V gene lookup returns CDR1 SGDLS and CDR2 YYNGEE. The CDR3 runs 17 residues. V was pared by 1 base and J by 0 bases, with 7 bases of the junction left unmatched. Here the CDR3 reads CASSVRASGSSTDTQYF. The DNA for the CDR3 is TGTGCCAGCAGCGTAAGGGCTAGCGGGTCCAGCACAGATACGCAGTATTTT.

This clone has more than one count but fewer than ten. The V call is TRBV4-1, the J call TRBJ1-4; unclear D gene. With 3 bases removed from V and 8 bases from J, the gap between germline ends came to 7 bases. CDR1 and CDR2 from the germline V gene are MGHRA and YSYEKL. The CDR3 spans 12 residues. CDR3 sequence: CASSQNNEKLFF. In DNA, the CDR3 is TGCGCCAGCAGCCAGAATAACGAAAAACTGTTTTTT.

The chain has TRBV29-1 and TRBJ2-2; D is possibly TRBD2 (6 bases). V was pared by 1 base and J by 7 bases, with 13 bases between. Germline V gene sequence: CDR1 SQVTM, CDR2 ANQGSEA. The CDR3 sequence is 14 residues long. CDR3 bases: TGCAGCGTTGAAGGGAGGGAGTTAAGCGGGGAGCTGTTTTTT. Protein product: CSVEGRELSGELFF.